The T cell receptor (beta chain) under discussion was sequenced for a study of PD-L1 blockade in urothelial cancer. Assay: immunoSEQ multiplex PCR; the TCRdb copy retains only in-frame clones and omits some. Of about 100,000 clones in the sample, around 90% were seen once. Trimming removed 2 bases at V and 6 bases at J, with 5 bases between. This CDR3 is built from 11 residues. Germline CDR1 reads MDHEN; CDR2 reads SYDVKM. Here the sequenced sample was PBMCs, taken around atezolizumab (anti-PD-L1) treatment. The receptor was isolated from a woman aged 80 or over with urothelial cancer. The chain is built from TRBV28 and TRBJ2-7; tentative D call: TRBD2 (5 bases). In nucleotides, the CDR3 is TGTGCCAGCAGTTTAACTAGCGAGCAGTACTTC. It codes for CASSLTSEQYF.